The source of this TCR beta chain is a study of technical replicates of blood from a few donors. Clones were read by immunoSEQ multiplex PCR, and TCRdb kept only the in-frame ones, dropping some. The sample lists about 70,000 clones, about 96% seen once, with over 0.2% in the top ten. This clone is a singleton in its sample. J was trimmed by 6 bases and V by 0 bases; bases with no gene match: 5. Per the germline V gene, CDR1 is SGHRS and CDR2 is YFSETQ. The CDR3 runs 15 residues. This TCR was sampled from a human donor in good health. The sequenced sample was T cells isolated from PBMCs. The chain has TRBV5-1 and TRBJ2-2; TRBD1 aligns across 7 bases. CDR3 sequence reads: CASSLGQGRAGELFF. Here the CDR3 DNA reads TGCGCCAGCAGCTTGGGACAGGGTAGGGCCGGGGAGCTGTTTTTT.